Here is one TCR beta chain with its context. Its specificity is not known. CDR3 length: 16 residues. CDR1 is MGHRA, CDR2 YSYEKL, per germline. Trimming shortened V by 4 bases and J by 0 bases, and 15 bases separated the two germline ends. The source of the sample is a study of beta chain features in type 1 diabetes. The isolated RNA, all of it, was reverse transcribed, so expressed TCRB transcripts were what got sequenced. Clones were read by immunoSEQ multiplex PCR, and TCRdb kept only the in-frame ones, dropping some. The sample yields 680,000 or so clones, about an eighth seen once. Findings and caveats of the study: The study found moderately but significantly shorter TCRB CDR3s in all four CD4+ subsets of Type 1 diabetes patients.

This receptor was identified in a man younger than 30 with type 1 diabetes. The sample was naive CD4+ T cells from blood. V usage is TRBV4-1 and J usage is TRBJ1-2; a weak D match, TRBD1 (5 bases). CDR3 region: CASSPQAGGTNYGYTF. For the CDR3, the DNA is TGCGCCAGCAGCCCCCAAGCGGGGGGAACTAACTATGGCTACACCTTC.